This entry lists 29 T cell receptor beta chains sequenced from one sample in a study of cytomegalovirus exposure and HLA in healthy donors. PCR involved 60 Vbeta and 13 Jbeta primers. Clones were read by immunoSEQ multiplex PCR, and TCRdb kept only the in-frame ones, dropping some. The sample yields some 190,000 clones, around 67% seen once. Sequencing was carried out using PBMCs. These receptors were taken from a woman aged 25 to 39 in good health and CMV-seropositive.

The rearrangement links TRBV27 to TRBJ2-7, with 9 positions matching TRBD1. Germline values: CDR1 MNHEY, CDR2 SMNVEV (reference sequence). The CDR3 is 17 residues long. Losses at the gene ends were 3 bases for V and 3 bases for J; bases not matched to a gene: 12. CDR3 sequence: CASSFTSRTGAVYEQYF. In DNA form, the CDR3 reads TGTGCCAGCAGTTTCACATCCCGGACAGGGGCGGTCTACGAGCAGTACTTC.

The V gene is TRBV4-1, the J gene TRBJ1-5; possibly TRBD1 for D (5 bases). Germline CDR1 and CDR2: MGHRA and YSYEKL. CDR3 length: 15 residues. V lost 1 base, J lost 2 bases, and 9 bases lay in between. The CDR3 sequence: CASSQVVTGNQPQHF. The CDR3 region has the DNA TGCGCCAGCAGCCAAGTAGTGACAGGCAATCAGCCCCAGCATTTT.

The chain couples TRBV27 to TRBJ2-3, with D uncertain. Looked up from germline, CDR1 is MNHEY and CDR2 is SMNVEV (reference sequence). The CDR3 is 15 residues long. V lost 2 bases and J lost 0, with 9 bases in between. The CDR3 loop is CASSLQVPSTDTQYF. CDR3 DNA: TGTGCCAGCAGTTTACAGGTGCCGAGCACAGATACGCAGTATTTT.

J is TRBJ2-7 and V is TRBV18; 9 positions match TRBD1. The CDR3 length is 16 residues. The V segment lost 0 bases and the J segment 4 bases; nucleotides outside the gene matches: 7. Germline V gene data show CDR1 as KGHSH and CDR2 as LQKENI. This CDR3 is CASSPPGQGISYEQYF. For the CDR3, the DNA is TGTGCCAGCTCACCACCGGGACAGGGAATATCGTACGAGCAGTACTTC.

The CDR3 protein is CAIRGGTHRDYRNTGELFF. The DNA of the CDR3 is TGTGCCATCAGGGGCGGGACACACCGGGACTACCGAAACACCGGGGAGCTGTTTTTT. This chain connects TRBV10-3 to TRBJ2-2, with D maybe TRBD2 (7 bases). Trimming took 6 bases from V and 2 from J, leaving 25 bases between them. Germline loops: CDR1 ENHRY, CDR2 SYGVKD. This CDR3 region has 19 residues.

The J gene is TRBJ2-7, the V gene TRBV5-1; maybe TRBD1 (5 bases). The germline V and J ends were trimmed by 3 bases and 2 bases, with 15 bases remaining between them. Germline values: CDR1 SGHRS, CDR2 YFSETQ. This CDR3 comprises 15 residues. The CDR3 is CASSSKPRGTYEQYF. In nucleotides, the CDR3 is TGCGCCAGCAGCTCAAAACCAAGGGGAACCTACGAGCAGTACTTC.

This chain joins TRBV5-1 and TRBJ1-2; no firm D call. The V end lost 0 bases, the J end lost 2 bases, and 5 bases lay between the germline ends. The CDR3 is 13 residues long. The germline CDR1 and CDR2 sequences are SGHRS and YFSETQ. CDR3 residues: CASSLEQNYGYTF. The DNA of the CDR3 is TGCGCCAGCAGCTTGGAACAGAACTATGGCTACACCTTC.

The chain links TRBV7-2 to TRBJ1-6; a weak D match, TRBD1 (6 bases). V was cut by 4 bases and J by 6 bases, with 13 bases left in between. Germline V gene data show CDR1 as SGHTA and CDR2 as FQGNSA. The CDR3 is 15 amino acids. CDR3 bases: TGTGCCAGCAGCTCCCAGAGACAGGCTAATTCACCCCTCCACTTT. As protein: CASSSQRQANSPLHF. The entire variable domain, with the rest obtained from reference TRBV7-2 and TRBJ1-6, is as follows: GAGVSQSPSNKVTEKGKDVELRCDPISGHTALYWYRQSLGQGLEFLIYFQGNSAPDKSGLPSDRFSAERTGGSVSTLTIQRTQQEDSAVYLCASSSQRQANSPLHFGNGTRLTVT.

With regard to this clone: One end of the junction fails to match germline, which may point to a read error. V gene TRBV7-9 combines with J gene TRBJ2-3; D uncertain. The CDR3 sequence is 15 residues long. Germline CDR1 SEHNR, CDR2 FQNEAQ (reference sequence). CDR3: CSSSLDPRLTDTQYF. CDR3 DNA sequence: TGTTCCAGCAGCTTAGACCCTAGATTAACAGATACGCAGTATTTT.

V and J are TRBV28 and TRBJ2-1, with 8 bases matching TRBD2. The CDR3 spans 16 residues. V lost 8 bases to trimming and J lost 2 bases; unmatched junction nucleotides: 11. CDR1 is MDHEN and CDR2 is SYDVKM in the germline V gene. In DNA, the CDR3 is TGTGCCAGCTGCCCAGAGGCTAGCGGGCCCTACAATGAGCAGTTCTTC. Translation gives CASCPEASGPYNEQFF.

A few counts support this clone. The chain carries TRBV27 and TRBJ2-1, with 9 bases lining up with TRBD2. V shed 3 bases, J shed 10 bases, and the junction held 10 bases outside the gene matches. The CDR3 has 15 amino acids. Per germline, CDR1 MNHEY and CDR2 SMNVEV (reference sequence). CDR3 bases: TGTGCCAGCAGTTTGTATGCGGGAGGGCCTCCCGAGCAGTTCTTC. This sequence encodes CASSLYAGGPPEQFF.

This clone was seen a handful of times. This rearrangement joins TRBV11-2 to TRBJ2-5; 11 nucleotides align to TRBD2. The V gene's germline CDR1 is SGHAT and CDR2 FQNNGV. This CDR3 contains 14 residues. The J segment lost 2 bases and the V segment lost 4 bases, leaving 0 bases of the junction unmatched. CDR3 sequence: CASSSSGRQETQYF. The CDR3 coding sequence is TGTGCCAGCAGCTCTAGCGGGAGGCAAGAGACCCAGTACTTC.

This rearrangement joins TRBV5-5 to TRBJ2-3, with TRBD2 as a possible D gene (5 bases). Germline V gene sequence: CDR1 SGHKS, CDR2 YYEKEE (reference sequence). This CDR3 is 14 amino acids long. Trimming pared 0 bases from V and 5 bases from J, leaving 10 bases between. CDR3 residues: CASSLVPAGDTQYF. The CDR3 DNA follows: TGTGCCAGCAGCTTGGTCCCCGCGGGAGATACGCAGTATTTT.

This chain connects TRBV27 to TRBJ2-6, with no clear D. Trimming shortened V by 5 bases and J by 4 bases, and 12 bases separated the two germline ends. Germline loops: CDR1 MNHEY, CDR2 SMNVEV (reference sequence). The CDR3 totals 15 residues. The CDR3 spells CASSMRNSGANVLTF. The CDR3 DNA follows: TGTGCCAGCAGTATGAGGAATTCGGGGGCCAACGTCCTGACTTTC. The full variable domain, its missing parts supplied by reference TRBV27 and TRBJ2-6, is EAQVTQNPRYLITVTGKKLTVTCSQNMNHEYMSWYRQDPGLGLRQIYYSMNVEVTDKGDVPEGYKVSRKEKRNFPLILESPSPNQTSLYFCASSMRNSGANVLTFGAGSRLTVL.

This chain links TRBV11-2 with TRBJ2-7; a possible D gene is TRBD2 (5 bases). The CDR3 sequence is 14 residues long. Germline CDR1 and CDR2: SGHAT and FQNNGV. V lost 2 bases, J lost 5 bases, and 13 bases lay in between. This CDR3 reads CASSLSRASDEQYF. The CDR3 bases are TGTGCCAGCAGCTTATCGCGGGCAAGCGACGAGCAGTACTTC.

The chain recombines TRBV19 with TRBJ2-3, with D uncertain. Per the germline V gene, CDR1 is LNHDA and CDR2 is SQIVND (reference sequence). Trimming stripped 6 bases from V and 3 bases from J, with 7 bases between. This CDR3 is built from 12 residues. The CDR3 spells CASSPRTDTQYF. The CDR3, as DNA: TGTGCCAGTAGCCCTCGGACAGATACGCAGTATTTT.

The CDR3 loop is CASSDRQDQPQHF. The CDR3 DNA follows: TGTGCCAGCAGTGACCGACAGGATCAGCCCCAGCATTTT. The chain has TRBV6-4 and TRBJ1-5; tentative D call: TRBD1 (6 bases). Trimming shortened V by 2 bases and J by 5 bases, and 7 bases separated the two germline ends. The CDR3 has 13 amino acids. Germline loops: CDR1 MRHNA, CDR2 SNTAGT.

The rearrangement joins TRBV2 to TRBJ2-1; 11 nucleotides agree with TRBD2. V lost 6 bases and J lost 7; bases outside the gene matches: 8. Looked up from germline, CDR1 is SNHLY and CDR2 is FYNNEI. The CDR3 is made up of 15 amino acids. This CDR3 reads CASSERTSGYNEQFF. The CDR3 DNA reads as TGTGCCAGCAGCGAAAGGACTAGCGGGTATAATGAGCAGTTCTTC.

Concerning this clone itself: A junction boundary mismatches the germline segment, possibly from a read error. The chain couples TRBV7-7 to TRBJ2-5; 10 bases agree with TRBD2. The germline CDR1 and CDR2 sequences are SSHAT and FNYEAQ (reference sequence). This CDR3 contains 15 residues. CDR3 residues: CASSRTSGIRETQYF. The CDR3 region has the DNA TGTGCTAGCAGCAGAACTAGCGGGATAAGGGAGACCCAGTACTTC.

The V and J genes are TRBV2 and TRBJ1-6; unclear D gene. The CDR3 totals 14 residues. CDR1 and CDR2 (germline): SNHLY, FYNNEI. V lost 0 bases, J lost 14 bases, and 14 bases lay in between. For the CDR3, the DNA is TGTGCCAGCAGTGAAGCGCTTTCCGGGGTTTCCCTCCACTTT. Its translation is CASSEALSGVSLHF.

This chain uses TRBV6-4 with TRBJ2-3; 10 bases map to TRBD2. Germline V gene data show CDR1 as MRHNA and CDR2 as SNTAGT. The CDR3 consists of 16 residues. V trimming: 3 bases; J trimming: 6 bases; junction bases outside the gene matches: 9. DNA for the CDR3: TGTGCCAGCAGTGAAGGTCTAGCGGGAGTGATGGATACGCAGTATTTT. Protein: CASSEGLAGVMDTQYF.

The chain links TRBV12-2 to TRBJ2-1; the table calls TRBD2, which could not be checked here. TRBV12-2 is a known pseudogene. CDR3 length: 19 amino acids. The chain's CDR3 is CASRLKGLAPVKAYNEQFF. The CDR3 DNA follows: TGTGCAAGTCGCTTAAAGGGACTAGCGCCCGTCAAGGCCTACAATGAGCAGTTCTTC.

The rearrangement links TRBV29-1 to TRBJ2-7, with TRBD1 matching 7 bases. Looked up from germline, CDR1 is SQVTM and CDR2 is ANQGSEA. V trimming: 2 bases; J trimming: 0 bases; junction bases outside the gene matches: 7. CDR3 length equals 15 residues. The CDR3 here is CSVERGTDLSYEQYF. The CDR3 DNA reads as TGCAGCGTTGAAAGGGGGACAGACCTCTCCTACGAGCAGTACTTC.

This clone was seen only a few times. V is TRBV6-4 and J is TRBJ1-2; maybe TRBD1 (5 bases). With 6 bases removed from V and 4 bases from J, the gap between germline ends came to 21 bases. The CDR3 spans 16 residues. Germline V lookup: CDR1 MRHNA, CDR2 SNTAGT. In nucleotides, the CDR3 is TGTGCCAGCAGCCTACAGGAGGGCGCGGGGAGCTATGGCTACACCTTC. This translates into CASSLQEGAGSYGYTF.

This clone has a single count. The V and J genes are TRBV2 and TRBJ2-7; D is perhaps TRBD2 (5 bases). CDR3 length equals 14 residues. V lost 7 bases to trimming and J lost 0 bases, with 13 bases between them. Germline V gene data show CDR1 as SNHLY and CDR2 as FYNNEI. CDR3 residues: CASKGQTSSYEQYF. The CDR3 nucleotides read TGTGCCAGCAAAGGGCAAACTAGCTCCTACGAGCAGTACTTC.

This clone was detected only a few times. J is TRBJ1-2 and V is TRBV18; D ambiguous. The CDR3 is 13 amino acids. CDR1 and CDR2 (germline): KGHSH, LQKENI. With 2 bases removed from V and 0 bases from J, the gap between germline ends came to 4 bases. For the CDR3, the DNA is TGTGCCAGCTCACCATCCACTAACTATGGCTACACCTTC. It translates to CASSPSTNYGYTF.

The V call is TRBV5-1, the J call TRBJ2-7, with 14 bases aligning to TRBD2. The CDR3 is 20 amino acids. Unmatched junction bases numbered 15, after V lost 4 bases and J lost 0 bases. Germline loops: CDR1 SGHRS, CDR2 YFSETQ. The CDR3 is CASSPGSTSGRAILSYEQYF. CDR3 in DNA: TGCGCCAGCAGCCCAGGATCGACTAGCGGGAGGGCCATTCTCTCCTACGAGCAGTACTTC.

The CDR3 is CASSLAGESNYGYTF. The CDR3 bases are TGCGCCAGCAGCTTGGCAGGGGAGTCTAACTATGGCTACACCTTC. The chain carries TRBV5-1 and TRBJ1-2; possibly TRBD1 for D (6 bases). CDR1 and CDR2 (germline): SGHRS, YFSETQ. Trimming shortened V by 0 bases and J by 0 bases, and 9 bases separated the two germline ends. CDR3 length: 15 amino acids.

This rearrangement joins TRBV5-4 to TRBJ1-2, with 8 bases that match TRBD1. After removal of 2 bases from V and 8 bases from J, the junction contained 5 bases not matched to a gene. The V gene's germline CDR1 is SGHNT and CDR2 YYREEE (reference sequence). The CDR3 loop spans 13 amino acids. The CDR3 loop is CASSFQGARGYTF. The CDR3 coding sequence is TGTGCCAGCAGCTTTCAGGGGGCTCGAGGCTACACCTTC.